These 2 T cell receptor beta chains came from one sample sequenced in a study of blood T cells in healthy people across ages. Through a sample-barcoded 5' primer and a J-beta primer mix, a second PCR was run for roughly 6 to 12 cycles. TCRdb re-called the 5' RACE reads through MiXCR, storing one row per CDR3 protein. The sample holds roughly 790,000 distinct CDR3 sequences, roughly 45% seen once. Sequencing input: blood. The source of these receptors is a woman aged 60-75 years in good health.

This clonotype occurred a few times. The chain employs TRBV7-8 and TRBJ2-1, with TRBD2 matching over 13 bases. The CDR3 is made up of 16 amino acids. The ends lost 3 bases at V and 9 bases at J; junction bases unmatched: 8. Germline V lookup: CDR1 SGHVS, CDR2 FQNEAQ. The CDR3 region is CASSFGLAGVGGEQFF. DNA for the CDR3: TGTGCCAGCAGCTTCGGACTAGCGGGAGTAGGCGGTGAGCAGTTCTTC.

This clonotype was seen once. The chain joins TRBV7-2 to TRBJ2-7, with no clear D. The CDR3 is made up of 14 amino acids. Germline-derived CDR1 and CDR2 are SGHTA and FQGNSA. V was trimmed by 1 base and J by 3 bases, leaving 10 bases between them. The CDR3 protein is CASSLGISLYEQYF. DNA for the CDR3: TGTGCCAGCAGCTTAGGAATTAGCCTCTACGAGCAGTACTTC.